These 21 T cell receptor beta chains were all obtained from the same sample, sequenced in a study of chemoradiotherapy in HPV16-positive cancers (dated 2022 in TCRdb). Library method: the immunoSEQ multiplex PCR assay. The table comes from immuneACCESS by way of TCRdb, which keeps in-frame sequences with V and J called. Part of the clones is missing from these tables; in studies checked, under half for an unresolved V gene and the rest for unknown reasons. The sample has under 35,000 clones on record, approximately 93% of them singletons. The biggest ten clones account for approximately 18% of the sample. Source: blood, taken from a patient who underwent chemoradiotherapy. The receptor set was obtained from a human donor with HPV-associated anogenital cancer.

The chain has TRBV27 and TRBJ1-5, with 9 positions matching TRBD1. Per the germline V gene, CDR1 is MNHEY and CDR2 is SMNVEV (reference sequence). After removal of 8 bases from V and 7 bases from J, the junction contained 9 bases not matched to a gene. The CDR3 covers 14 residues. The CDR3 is CASRGTGLRQPQHF. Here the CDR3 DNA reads TGTGCCAGCCGTGGGACAGGGTTAAGACAGCCCCAGCATTTT.

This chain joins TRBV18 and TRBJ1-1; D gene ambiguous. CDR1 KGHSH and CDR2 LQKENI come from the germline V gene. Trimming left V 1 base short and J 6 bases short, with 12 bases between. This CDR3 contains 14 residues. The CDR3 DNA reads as TGTGCCAGCTCACCACAGGGCTTGGGCGCTGAAGCTTTCTTT. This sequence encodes CASSPQGLGAEAFF.

DNA for the CDR3: TGTGCCAGCGCGGAACTCGATAGCAATCAGCCCCAGCATTTT. The encoded protein is CASAELDSNQPQHF. V gene TRBV28 combines with J gene TRBJ1-5; D is uncertain. The CDR3 extends over 14 amino acids. V lost 8 bases and J 0 bases, leaving 11 bases between the germline ends. Germline V CDR1 and CDR2: MDHEN, SYDVKM.

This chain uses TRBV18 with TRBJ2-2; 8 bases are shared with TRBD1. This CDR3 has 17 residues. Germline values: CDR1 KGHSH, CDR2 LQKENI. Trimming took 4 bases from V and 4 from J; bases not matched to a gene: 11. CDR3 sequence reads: CASSLRQGRSTTGELFF. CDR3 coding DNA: TGTGCCAGCTCACTAAGACAGGGGAGGTCTACCACCGGGGAGCTGTTTTTT.

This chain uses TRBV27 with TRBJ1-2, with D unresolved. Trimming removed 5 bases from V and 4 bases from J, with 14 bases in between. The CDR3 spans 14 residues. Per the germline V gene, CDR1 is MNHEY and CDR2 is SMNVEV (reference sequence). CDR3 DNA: TGTGCCAGCAGTCCCTGGACGGTCCCCTATGGCTACACCTTC. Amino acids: CASSPWTVPYGYTF.

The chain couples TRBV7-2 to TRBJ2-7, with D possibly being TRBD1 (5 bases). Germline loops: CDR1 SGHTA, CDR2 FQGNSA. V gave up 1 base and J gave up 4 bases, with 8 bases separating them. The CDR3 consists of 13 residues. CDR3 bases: TGTGCCAGCAGCTTAGACAGGTTGTACGAGCAGTACTTC. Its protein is CASSLDRLYEQYF.

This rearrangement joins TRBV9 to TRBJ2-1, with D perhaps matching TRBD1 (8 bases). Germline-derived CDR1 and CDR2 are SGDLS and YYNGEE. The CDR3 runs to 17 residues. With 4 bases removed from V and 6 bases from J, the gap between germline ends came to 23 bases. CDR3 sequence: CASSRGEDRDGVNEQFF. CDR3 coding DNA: TGTGCCAGCAGCCGGGGGGAGGACAGGGACGGCGTCAATGAGCAGTTCTTC.

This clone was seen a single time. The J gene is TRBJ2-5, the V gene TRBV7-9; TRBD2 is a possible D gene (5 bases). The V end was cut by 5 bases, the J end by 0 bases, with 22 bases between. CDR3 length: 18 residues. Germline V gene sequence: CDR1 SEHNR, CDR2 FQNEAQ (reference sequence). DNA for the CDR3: TGTGCCAGCAGCGCCAAATCTCTGAGGGCAACGAACCAAGAGACCCAGTACTTC. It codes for CASSAKSLRATNQETQYF.

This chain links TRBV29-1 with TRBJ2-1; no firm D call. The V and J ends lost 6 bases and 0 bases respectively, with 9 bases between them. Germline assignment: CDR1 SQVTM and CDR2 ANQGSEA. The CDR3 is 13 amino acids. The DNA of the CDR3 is TGCAGCGTGTGGACGGCCTCCTACAATGAGCAGTTCTTC. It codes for CSVWTASYNEQFF.

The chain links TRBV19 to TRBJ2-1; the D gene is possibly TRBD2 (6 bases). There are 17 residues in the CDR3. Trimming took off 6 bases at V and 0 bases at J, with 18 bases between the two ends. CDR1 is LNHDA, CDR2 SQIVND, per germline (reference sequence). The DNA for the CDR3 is TGTGCCAGTAGAATAACGGGACTCCCGAGCTCCTACAATGAGCAGTTCTTC. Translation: CASRITGLPSSYNEQFF.

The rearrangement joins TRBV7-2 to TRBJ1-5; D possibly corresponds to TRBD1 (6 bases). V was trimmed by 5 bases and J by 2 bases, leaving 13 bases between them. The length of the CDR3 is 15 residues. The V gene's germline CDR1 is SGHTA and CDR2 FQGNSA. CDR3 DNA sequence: TGTGCCAGCAGCCCCCAACAGGGTGGCAATCAGCCCCAGCATTTT. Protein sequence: CASSPQQGGNQPQHF.

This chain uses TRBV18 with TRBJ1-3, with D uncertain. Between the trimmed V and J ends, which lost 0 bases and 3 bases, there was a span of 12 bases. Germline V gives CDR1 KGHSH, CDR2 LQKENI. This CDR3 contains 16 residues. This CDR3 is CASSPPRIGYGNTIYF. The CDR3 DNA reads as TGTGCCAGCTCACCACCGAGGATCGGATATGGAAACACCATATATTTT.

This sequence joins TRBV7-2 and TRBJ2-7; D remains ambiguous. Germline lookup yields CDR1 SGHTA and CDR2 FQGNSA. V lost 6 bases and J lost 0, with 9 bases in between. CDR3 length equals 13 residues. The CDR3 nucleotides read TGTGCCAGCAGTCGACGGAGCTCCTACGAGCAGTACTTC. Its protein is CASSRRSSYEQYF.

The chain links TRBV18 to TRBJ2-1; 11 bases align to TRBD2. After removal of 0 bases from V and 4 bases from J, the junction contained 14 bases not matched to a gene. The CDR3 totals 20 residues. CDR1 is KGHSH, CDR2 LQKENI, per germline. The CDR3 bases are TGTGCCAGCTCACCACCGTTATCTAGCGGGAGGCCCCTGATATACAATGAGCAGTTCTTC. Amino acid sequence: CASSPPLSSGRPLIYNEQFF.

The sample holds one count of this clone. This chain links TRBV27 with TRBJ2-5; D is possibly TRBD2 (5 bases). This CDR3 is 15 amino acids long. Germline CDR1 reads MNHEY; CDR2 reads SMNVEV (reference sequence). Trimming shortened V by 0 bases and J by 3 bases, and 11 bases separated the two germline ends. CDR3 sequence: CASSLSRGYEETQYF. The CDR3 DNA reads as TGTGCCAGCAGTTTATCACGGGGTTATGAAGAGACCCAGTACTTC.

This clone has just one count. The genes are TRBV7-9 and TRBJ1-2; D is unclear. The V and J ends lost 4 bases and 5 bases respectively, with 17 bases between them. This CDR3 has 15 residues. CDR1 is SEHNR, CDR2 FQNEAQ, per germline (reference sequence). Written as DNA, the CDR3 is TGTGCCAGCAGCTCACAAGGCGGCGGGCTATATGGCTACACCTTC. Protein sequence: CASSSQGGGLYGYTF.

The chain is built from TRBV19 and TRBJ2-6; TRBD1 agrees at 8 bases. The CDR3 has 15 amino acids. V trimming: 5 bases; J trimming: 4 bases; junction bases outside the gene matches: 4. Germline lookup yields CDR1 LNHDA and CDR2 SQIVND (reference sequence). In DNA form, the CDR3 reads TGTGCCAGTAGTCCGGACAGGGCCGGGGCCAACGTCCTGACTTTC. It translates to CASSPDRAGANVLTF.

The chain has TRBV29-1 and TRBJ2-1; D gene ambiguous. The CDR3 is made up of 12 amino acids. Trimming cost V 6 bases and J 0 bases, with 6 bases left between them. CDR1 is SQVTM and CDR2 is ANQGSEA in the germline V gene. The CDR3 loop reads CSVFYSYNEQFF. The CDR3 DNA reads TGCAGCGTCTTCTACTCCTACAATGAGCAGTTCTTC.

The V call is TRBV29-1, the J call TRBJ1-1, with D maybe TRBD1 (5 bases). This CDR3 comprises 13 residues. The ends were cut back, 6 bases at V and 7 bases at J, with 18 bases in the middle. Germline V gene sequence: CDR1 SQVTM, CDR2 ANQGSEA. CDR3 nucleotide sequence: TGCAGCGTAGAGGACACCCTTTTTAGTGAAGCTTTCTTT. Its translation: CSVEDTLFSEAFF. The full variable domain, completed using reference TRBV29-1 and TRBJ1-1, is SAVISQKPSRDICQRGTSLTIQCQVDSQVTMMFWYRQQPGQSLTLIATANQGSEATYESGFVIDKFPISRPNLTFSTLTVSNMSPEDSSIYLCSVEDTLFSEAFFGQGTRLTVV.

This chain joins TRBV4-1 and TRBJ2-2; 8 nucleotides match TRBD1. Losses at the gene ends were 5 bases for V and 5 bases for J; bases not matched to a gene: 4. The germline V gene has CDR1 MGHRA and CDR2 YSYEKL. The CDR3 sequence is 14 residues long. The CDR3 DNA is TGCGCCAGCAGCGACAGGGGAAATACCGGGGAGCTGTTTTTT. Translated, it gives CASSDRGNTGELFF.

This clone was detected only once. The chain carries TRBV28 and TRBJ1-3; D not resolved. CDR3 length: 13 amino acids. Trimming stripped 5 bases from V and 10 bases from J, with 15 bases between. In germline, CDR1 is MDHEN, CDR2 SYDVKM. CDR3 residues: CASSRRALVTIYF. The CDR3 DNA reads TGTGCCAGCAGTCGCCGGGCCCTCGTAACCATATATTTT.